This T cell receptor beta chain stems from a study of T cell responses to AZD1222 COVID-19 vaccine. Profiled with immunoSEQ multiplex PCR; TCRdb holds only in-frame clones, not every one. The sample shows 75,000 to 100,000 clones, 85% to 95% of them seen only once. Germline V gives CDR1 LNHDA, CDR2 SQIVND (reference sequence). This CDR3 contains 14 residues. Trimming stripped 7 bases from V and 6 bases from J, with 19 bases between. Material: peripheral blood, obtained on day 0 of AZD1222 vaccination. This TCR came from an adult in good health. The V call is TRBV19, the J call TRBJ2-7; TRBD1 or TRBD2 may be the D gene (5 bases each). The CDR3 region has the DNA TGTGCCAGTAACCCGGGACCGAAGTCGGGCGAGCAGTACTTC. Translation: CASNPGPKSGEQYF.